The 30 T cell receptor beta chains given below trace back to one sample, sequenced in a study of CD8 T cells in Susac syndrome. Random hexamers served to reverse transcribe roughly 0.45 to 1 ug RNA. Via MiXCR, TCRdb re-called the immunoSEQ multiplex PCR reads, giving one row per CDR3 protein. The sample consists of some 96,000 distinct CDR3 sequences, 95% of them appearing once. The sequenced material came from CD8+ T cells from PBMCs. The receptors shown here come from a human donor with Susac syndrome.

The chain carries TRBV19 and TRBJ2-5; no definite D call. Deletions cut 5 bases from V and 4 bases from J, with 11 bases between. The CDR3 is made up of 13 amino acids. CDR1 is LNHDA, CDR2 SQIVND, per germline (reference sequence). This CDR3 reads CASSPEPPETQYF. The CDR3 DNA is TGTGCCAGTAGTCCCGAACCCCCAGAGACCCAGTACTTC.

This sequence joins TRBV9 and TRBJ2-3; 8 nucleotides agree with TRBD2. The J segment lost 0 bases and the V segment lost 6 bases, leaving 9 bases of the junction unmatched. CDR3 length: 16 amino acids. CDR1 is SGDLS, CDR2 YYNGEE, per germline. CDR3 DNA sequence: TGTGCCAGCACCCGGGGGGGCGCAGCTAGCACAGATACGCAGTATTTT. Amino acids: CASTRGGAASTDTQYF.

The chain has TRBV24-1 and TRBJ2-7; D is perhaps TRBD1 (6 bases). Trimming cost V 9 bases and J 5 bases, with 10 bases left between them. Per germline, CDR1 KGHDR and CDR2 SFDVKD. The CDR3 consists of 11 residues. CDR3 in DNA: TGTGCCACCGCCGCAGGGGACGAGCAGTACTTC. Translated: CATAAGDEQYF.

The rearrangement links TRBV15 to TRBJ2-2; 10 positions agree with TRBD2. Looked up from germline, CDR1 is LNHNV and CDR2 is YYDKDF (reference sequence). This CDR3 has 14 amino acids. The trim removed 5 bases at V and 5 bases at J, leaving 2 bases unmatched. In nucleotides, the CDR3 is TGTGCCACCAGCTCTAGCGGGAGAACCGGGGAGCTGTTTTTT. The encoded protein is CATSSSGRTGELFF.

The rearrangement joins TRBV12-3 or TRBV12-4 to TRBJ2-7, with D tentatively TRBD1 (7 bases). This CDR3 is 14 amino acids long. V lost 6 bases and J lost 3, with 15 bases in between. The CDR3, as DNA: TGTGCCAGCAGCTCGAGACAGGGACTCTACGAGCAGTACTTC. It specifies CASSSRQGLYEQYF.

The chain couples TRBV5-1 to TRBJ1-2, with 8 bases fitting TRBD1. Germline lookup yields CDR1 SGHRS and CDR2 YFSETQ. Germline trimming cut 2 bases from V and 7 bases from J; bases unmatched to any gene: 7. This CDR3 region has 14 residues. The CDR3, as DNA: TGCGCCAGCAGCTTCGGTGACAGGGGATCTGGCTACACCTTC. Amino acid sequence: CASSFGDRGSGYTF.

V usage is TRBV29-1 and J usage is TRBJ2-5; D uncertain. V shed 3 bases and J shed 7 bases, with 9 bases lying between them. The CDR3 is made up of 11 amino acids. Germline values: CDR1 SQVTM, CDR2 ANQGSEA. CDR3 region: CSVDGSPTQYF. Here the CDR3 DNA reads TGCAGCGTTGACGGATCCCCGACCCAGTACTTC.

The chain combines TRBV3-1 with TRBJ1-2; TRBD1 agrees at 10 bases. Looked up from germline, CDR1 is LGHDT and CDR2 is YNNKEL (reference sequence). The CDR3 extends over 16 amino acids. Trimming took 4 bases from V and 7 from J; bases not matched to a gene: 12. CDR3 sequence: CASSPRQGASTLGYTF. The CDR3 DNA reads TGTGCCAGCAGCCCGCGACAGGGGGCGTCGACGCTTGGCTACACCTTC.

This sequence joins TRBV27 and TRBJ2-1, with D possibly being TRBD2 (5 bases). Germline V gene lookup returns CDR1 MNHEY and CDR2 SMNVEV (reference sequence). The CDR3 totals 16 residues. The V and J ends lost 8 bases and 0 bases respectively, with 17 bases between them. The CDR3 is CASVPRVQSSYNEQFF. CDR3 DNA: TGTGCCAGCGTACCGAGGGTCCAAAGCTCCTACAATGAGCAGTTCTTC.

The rearrangement links TRBV4-1 to TRBJ2-5; D ambiguous. Germline assignment: CDR1 MGHRA and CDR2 YSYEKL. This CDR3 is built from 14 residues. The V end was cut by 5 bases, the J end by 0 bases, with 10 bases between. The CDR3 loop is CASSSTLYQETQYF. The CDR3 nucleotides are TGCGCCAGCAGCTCGACCTTGTACCAAGAGACCCAGTACTTC.

The rearrangement links TRBV21-1 to TRBJ2-7. TRBV21-1 is listed as a pseudogene. The CDR3 sequence is 12 residues long. Here the CDR3 DNA reads TGTGCCAGCAGCAAAGACACCTACGAGCAGTACTTC. Protein sequence: CASSKDTYEQYF.

This rearrangement joins TRBV12-3 or TRBV12-4 to TRBJ2-7, with a possible D match to TRBD1 (5 bases). Trimming removed 4 bases from V and 0 bases from J, with 16 bases in between. The CDR3 sequence is 16 residues long. CDR3 amino acids: CASSSPTANSSYEQYF. Written as DNA, the CDR3 is TGTGCCAGCAGTTCCCCGACAGCTAACAGCTCCTACGAGCAGTACTTC.

The chain recombines TRBV24-1 with TRBJ2-2; D unclear. The V end lost 5 bases, the J end lost 2 bases, and 5 bases lay between the germline ends. In germline, CDR1 is KGHDR, CDR2 SFDVKD. CDR3 length: 13 residues. The CDR3 loop reads CATSGQNTGELFF. Written as DNA, the CDR3 is TGTGCCACCAGTGGGCAAAACACCGGGGAGCTGTTTTTT.

The chain links TRBV9 to TRBJ2-2; 9 nucleotides match TRBD1. Germline CDR1 is SGDLS and CDR2 is YYNGEE. CDR3 length: 15 amino acids. V lost 3 bases and J lost 0; bases outside the gene matches: 0. The CDR3 protein is CASSGQGANTGELFF. The CDR3 DNA is TGTGCCAGCAGCGGACAGGGGGCGAACACCGGGGAGCTGTTTTTT.

This chain connects TRBV27 to TRBJ1-5; the D gene is possibly TRBD1 (5 bases). This CDR3 is 16 amino acids long. Germline V CDR1 and CDR2: MNHEY, SMNVEV (reference sequence). The V gene lost 2 bases and the J gene lost 6 bases, with 17 bases spanning the gap. The CDR3 bases are TGTGCCAGCAGTTTACAGGCCCCAGGGTATAGTCAGCCCCAGCATTTT. Its protein is CASSLQAPGYSQPQHF.

Written as DNA, the CDR3 is TGTGCCACCAGTTTGAGCGGGAGGTGGGAGACCCAGTACTTC. Protein product: CATSLSGRWETQYF. The V and J genes are TRBV24-1 and TRBJ2-5, with 9 bases that match TRBD2. J gave up 5 bases and V 6 bases, and 6 bases lay outside the gene matches. The CDR3 sequence is 14 residues long. CDR1 and CDR2 from the germline V gene are KGHDR and SFDVKD.

The V gene is TRBV15, the J gene TRBJ1-2; D is undetermined. Trimming took 0 bases from V and 7 from J, leaving 15 bases between them. The CDR3 runs 15 residues. CDR1 and CDR2 from the germline V gene are LNHNV and YYDKDF (reference sequence). The CDR3 nucleotides read TGTGCCACCAGCAGAGATGAACTGTTCGGGGTTGGCTACACCTTC. The encoded protein is CATSRDELFGVGYTF.

The CDR3 nucleotides are TGTGCCAGCAGTTACTCCAATACCGCGGCCAAAAACATTCAGTACTTC. This translates into CASSYSNTAAKNIQYF. V is TRBV6-5 and J is TRBJ2-4; D not certain. V dropped 0 bases and J dropped 1 base, with 10 bases sitting between them. CDR3 length equals 16 residues. The germline gives CDR1 MNHEY, CDR2 SVGAGI.

This chain uses TRBV6-5 with TRBJ2-3; 11 bases are a match to TRBD2. V trimming: 0 bases; J trimming: 1 base; junction bases outside the gene matches: 3. Germline CDR1 MNHEY, CDR2 SVGAGI. This CDR3 has 17 residues. In DNA, the CDR3 is TGTGCCAGCAGTTACTCCCAACTAGCGGGGGGCACAGATACGCAGTATTTT. This translates into CASSYSQLAGGTDTQYF.

The rearrangement joins TRBV7-2 to TRBJ1-6; 8 nucleotides align to TRBD1. CDR1 is SGHTA, CDR2 FQGNSA, per germline. The CDR3 consists of 16 residues. V shed 5 bases and J 11 bases; nucleotides not matched to a gene: 14. This CDR3 is CASSLRQGASGAPLHF. CDR3 coding DNA: TGTGCCAGCAGCCTCAGGCAGGGGGCCAGCGGTGCACCCCTCCACTTT.

V usage is TRBV12-3 or TRBV12-4 and J usage is TRBJ2-3, with 8 bases fitting TRBD1. J gave up 4 bases and V 3 bases, and 6 bases lay outside the gene matches. The CDR3 spans 15 residues. The CDR3 sequence: CASSLEAGGPDTQYF. The CDR3 DNA reads as TGTGCCAGCAGTTTGGAGGCAGGGGGCCCAGATACGCAGTATTTT.

The CDR3 region has the DNA TGCGCCAGCAGCCAAGAACAGGGGGCGCTCACTGAAGCTTTCTTT. Translation: CASSQEQGALTEAFF. The chain recombines TRBV4-1 with TRBJ1-1; 9 bases fit TRBD1. The CDR3 spans 15 residues. The V segment lost 0 bases and the J segment 4 bases; nucleotides outside the gene matches: 3. Per the germline V gene, CDR1 is MGHRA and CDR2 is YSYEKL.

This chain uses TRBV25-1 with TRBJ2-7; D is ambiguous. V was shortened by 1 base and J by 4 bases, with 2 bases between the two germline ends. This CDR3 is 11 amino acids long. The germline CDR1 and CDR2 sequences are MGHDK and SYGVNS. The CDR3 loop is CASSEWYEQYF. The CDR3 DNA is TGTGCCAGCAGTGAATGGTACGAGCAGTACTTC.

CDR3 nucleotide sequence: TGTGCCAGCTCACCAAGGTCGGTTAACTATGGCTACACCTTC. Its translation is CASSPRSVNYGYTF. The rearrangement links TRBV18 to TRBJ1-2; D uncertain. The CDR3 has 14 amino acids. CDR1 is KGHSH, CDR2 LQKENI, per germline. Trimming took 2 bases from V and 1 from J, leaving 8 bases between them.

This chain uses TRBV15 with TRBJ1-1, with D maybe TRBD1 (6 bases). V lost 0 bases to trimming and J lost 4 bases, with 12 bases between them. CDR1 and CDR2 from the germline V gene are LNHNV and YYDKDF (reference sequence). The CDR3 loop spans 15 amino acids. CDR3 amino acids: CATSREGRGGTEAFF. CDR3 coding DNA: TGTGCCACCAGCAGAGAGGGCAGGGGCGGCACTGAAGCTTTCTTT.

This chain connects TRBV15 to TRBJ2-7, with 7 bases that match TRBD1. Germline V lookup: CDR1 LNHNV, CDR2 YYDKDF (reference sequence). This CDR3 is built from 15 residues. V trimming: 0 bases; J trimming: 3 bases; junction bases outside the gene matches: 5. The CDR3 here is CATSRDTGVFYEQYF. The CDR3 nucleotides read TGTGCCACCAGCAGAGATACAGGGGTTTTCTACGAGCAGTACTTC. Full variable domain (remainder filled in from reference TRBV15 and TRBJ2-7): DAMVIQNPRYQVTQFGKPVTLSCSQTLNHNVMYWYQQKSSQAPKLLFHYYDKDFNNEADTPDNFQSRRPNTSFCFLDIRSPGLGDTAMYLCATSRDTGVFYEQYFGPGTRLTVT.

The V call is TRBV6-4, the J call TRBJ2-3, with TRBD2 matching 7 bases. The CDR3 consists of 14 residues. CDR1 and CDR2 (germline): MRHNA, SNTAGT. The V segment lost 2 bases and the J segment 4 bases; nucleotides outside the gene matches: 3. CDR3 DNA: TGTGCCAGCAGTGACAGGAGCGGGGCAGATACGCAGTATTTT. Protein sequence: CASSDRSGADTQYF.

The V gene is TRBV5-1, the J gene TRBJ2-6, with 7 bases fitting TRBD1. The CDR3 length is 15 residues. V lost 2 bases to trimming and J lost 2 bases; unmatched junction nucleotides: 1. Germline V gene sequence: CDR1 SGHRS, CDR2 YFSETQ. The CDR3, as DNA: TGCGCCAGCAGCTTAGACAGGGCTGGGGCCAACGTCCTGACTTTC. It yields the protein CASSLDRAGANVLTF.

The chain carries TRBV4-2 and TRBJ1-2, with D tentatively TRBD1 (6 bases). V was pared by 1 base and J by 3 bases, with 9 bases between. The CDR3 has 14 amino acids. Germline CDR1 is LGHNA and CDR2 is YNFKEQ. The CDR3 spells CASSQVWTDYGYTF. CDR3 nucleotides: TGTGCCAGCAGCCAAGTCTGGACAGACTATGGCTACACCTTC.

CDR3 DNA: TGTGCCGCAAACCTGGGGGCAGGGCCCGCCGAGCAGTTCTTC. Its translation: CAANLGAGPAEQFF. The chain recombines TRBV6-1 with TRBJ2-1; D might be TRBD1 (6 bases). This CDR3 region has 14 residues. Germline CDR1 is MNHNS and CDR2 is SASEGT. The V end was cut by 11 bases, the J end by 10 bases, with 24 bases between.